These 15 T cell receptor beta chains originate from one sample sequenced in a study of blood T cell repertoires in COVID-19. Sequencing was performed with immunoSEQ multiplex PCR; in TCRdb, only in-frame clones are kept and a portion is missing. The sample contains about 200,000 clones, 65% to 90% of which appear only once. Sequencing input: peripheral blood. Receptors originate from a human donor in a cohort sampled during active COVID-19.

The rearrangement joins TRBV2 to TRBJ2-1; D call uncertain. The V and J ends lost 8 bases and 5 bases respectively, with 10 bases between them. The germline gives CDR1 SNHLY, CDR2 FYNNEI. This CDR3 is 12 amino acids long. CDR3 in DNA: TGTGCCAGCGGAGTCGGTAACAATGAGCAGTTCTTC. It yields the protein CASGVGNNEQFF.

A single count supports this clone. One junction end does not reproduce the germline sequence, and a read error may be involved. The CDR3 coding sequence is TGTGCTAGCAGCGCCTCGAAGGAGCGACACACCGGGGAGCTGTTTTTT. This sequence encodes CASSASKERHTGELFF. The V call is TRBV7-7, the J call TRBJ2-2; no definite D call. In germline, CDR1 is SSHAT, CDR2 FNYEAQ (reference sequence). The CDR3 totals 16 residues.

The V and J genes are TRBV29-1 and TRBJ2-7; 8 bases align to TRBD2. Germline V gene data show CDR1 as SQVTM and CDR2 as ANQGSEA. The CDR3 loop spans 13 amino acids. The CDR3 nucleotides read TGCACATATCGGGAGGGATGGAACTCCGAGCAGTACTTC. Translating it yields CTYREGWNSEQYF.

The chain employs TRBV7-2 and TRBJ2-2; TRBD2 might be the D (5 bases). V lost 8 bases, J lost 0 bases, and 19 bases lay in between. The length of the CDR3 is 17 residues. From germline, CDR1 is SGHTA and CDR2 FQGNSA. CDR3 in amino acids: CASGWKLEWSNTGELFF. CDR3 nucleotides: TGTGCCAGCGGCTGGAAACTAGAATGGTCGAACACCGGGGAGCTGTTTTTT.

The rearrangement links TRBV7-2 to TRBJ1-4; D possibly corresponds to TRBD1 (5 bases). The CDR3 has 16 amino acids. V was clipped by 4 bases and J by 7 bases, with 19 bases between them. Germline V gene sequence: CDR1 SGHTA, CDR2 FQGNSA. The CDR3 region is CASSSGPGGGSEKLFF. In nucleotides, the CDR3 is TGTGCCAGCAGCTCAGGCCCGGGGGGAGGGAGTGAAAAACTGTTTTTT.

The chain uses TRBV6-5 and TRBJ1-5, with D possibly TRBD1 on 6 matching bases. The CDR3 has 14 residues. Trimming removed 7 bases from V and 0 bases from J, with 10 bases in between. Germline lookup yields CDR1 MNHEY and CDR2 SVGAGI. CDR3 nucleotide sequence: TGTGCCAGCATCGGACAGACTAGCAATCAGCCCCAGCATTTT. It codes for CASIGQTSNQPQHF.

This rearrangement joins TRBV6-6 to TRBJ2-3; D is unresolved. CDR3 size: 14 residues. V shed 7 bases and J shed 3 bases, with 14 bases lying between them. In germline, CDR1 is MNHNY, CDR2 SVGAGI (reference sequence). The DNA of the CDR3 is TGTGCCAGCAACCGCAAAACCGAGACAGATACGCAGTATTTT. Protein: CASNRKTETDTQYF.

Only a few counts were recorded for this clone. The chain uses TRBV7-2 and TRBJ2-7, with 7 positions matching TRBD2. Looked up from germline, CDR1 is SGHTA and CDR2 is FQGNSA. CDR3 length equals 14 residues. V gave up 2 bases and J gave up 3 bases; unmatched junction bases: 4. The CDR3 DNA follows: TGTGCCAGCAGCTTATCCAGCGGGAACTACGAGCAGTACTTC. This gives the protein CASSLSSGNYEQYF.

The chain employs TRBV7-9 and TRBJ2-1, with TRBD2 identical over 10 bases. Unmatched junction bases numbered 6, after V lost 5 bases and J lost 8 bases. Germline V gives CDR1 SEHNR, CDR2 FQNEAQ (reference sequence). CDR3 length equals 14 residues. The CDR3 bases are TGTGCCAGCAGCCAAGAACTAGCGGGGTATGAGCAGTTCTTC. Translating it yields CASSQELAGYEQFF.

The V and J genes are TRBV7-8 and TRBJ1-5, with 8 bases that match TRBD1. V shed 5 bases and J 7 bases; nucleotides not matched to a gene: 10. Germline CDR1 SGHVS, CDR2 FQNEAQ. CDR3 length equals 15 residues. CDR3 DNA: TGTGCCAGCAGCCCATCAGGGGGCCAAAGGCAGCCCCAGCATTTT. Translated: CASSPSGGQRQPQHF. Complete variable domain (other parts from reference TRBV7-8 and TRBJ1-5): GAGVSQSPRYKVAKRGQDVALRCDPISGHVSLFWYQQALGQGPEFLTYFQNEAQLDKSGLPSDRFFAERPEGSVSTLKIQRTQQEDSAVYLCASSPSGGQRQPQHFGDGTRLSIL.

The chain links TRBV28 to TRBJ2-7, with 8 nucleotides matching TRBD2. The CDR3 length is 18 residues. J was trimmed by 6 bases and V by 8 bases; bases with no gene match: 24. Germline V gives CDR1 MDHEN, CDR2 SYDVKM. CDR3: CASVVAGGRGEPLREQYF. The CDR3 nucleotides are TGTGCCAGCGTCGTTGCGGGAGGTCGGGGGGAACCTCTTCGCGAGCAGTACTTC.

The chain couples TRBV5-1 to TRBJ1-1; tentatively, D is TRBD1 (6 bases). Germline loops: CDR1 SGHRS, CDR2 YFSETQ. The CDR3 totals 15 residues. Deletions cut 4 bases from V and 0 bases from J, with 13 bases between. The CDR3 loop reads CASSPGRGLNTEAFF. CDR3 coding DNA: TGCGCCAGCAGCCCCGGGAGGGGGTTGAACACTGAAGCTTTCTTT.

The chain recombines TRBV5-5 with TRBJ2-7; 9 bases are shared with TRBD1. There are 13 residues in the CDR3. Germline CDR1 is SGHKS and CDR2 is YYEKEE (reference sequence). J gave up 7 bases and V 5 bases, and 7 bases lay outside the gene matches. CDR3: CASRSGQGREQYF. The CDR3 nucleotides are TGTGCCAGCAGATCGGGACAGGGCAGGGAGCAGTACTTC.

V gene TRBV28 combines with J gene TRBJ1-2; 8 bases are a match to TRBD1. CDR3 length: 15 amino acids. The germline V gene encodes CDR1 MDHEN and CDR2 SYDVKM. The ends lost 2 bases at V and 3 bases at J; junction bases unmatched: 5. The CDR3 reads CASSLMGRGHYGYTF. In DNA form, the CDR3 reads TGTGCCAGCAGTTTAATGGGCAGGGGGCACTATGGCTACACCTTC.

This clone was seen once. V is TRBV3-1 (or the pseudogene TRBV3-2) and J is TRBJ2-1, with TRBD2 identical over 12 bases. CDR1 is LGHDT, CDR2 YNNKEL, per germline (reference sequence). V gave up 5 bases and J gave up 6 bases; unmatched junction bases: 17. The CDR3 spans 19 residues. CDR3 bases: TGTGCCAGCAGCAATACGACTTTGAGGACTAGCGGGAAGCGCAATGAGCAGTTCTTC. This translates into CASSNTTLRTSGKRNEQFF.